The next 21 T cell receptor beta chains were all read from a single sample in a study of shared clonotypes between healthy human individuals. The naive CD8 fraction comprised CD45RO-negative cells positively selected for CCR7 and excluded terminally differentiated effector memory CD45RA+ cells. The assay was immunoSEQ multiplex PCR, and TCRdb's table has in-frame clones only and misses some. Of about 800,000 clones listed, about 97% are singletons. Sequenced: naive CD8+ T cells sorted from blood. The receptors originated from a man aged 25 to 40 in good health.

The chain recombines TRBV5-1 with TRBJ1-1; 8 bases are a match to TRBD1. The germline V gene has CDR1 SGHRS and CDR2 YFSETQ. Germline trimming cut 0 bases from V and 2 bases from J; bases unmatched to any gene: 9. The CDR3 totals 17 residues. The CDR3 is CASSLALDRAENTEAFF. CDR3 sequence (DNA): TGCGCCAGCAGCTTGGCTTTGGACAGGGCTGAAAACACTGAAGCTTTCTTT.

The V call is TRBV11-1, the J call TRBJ2-1, with 10 positions matching TRBD2. From germline, CDR1 is SGHAT and CDR2 FQDESV (reference sequence). V dropped 6 bases and J dropped 5; count of bases not matched to a gene: 13. CDR3 length equals 17 residues. The CDR3 coding sequence is TGTGCCAGCAGTCCAGACCTCCTAGCGGGAGAGGACAATGAGCAGTTCTTC. Translated, it gives CASSPDLLAGEDNEQFF.

The V and J genes are TRBV4-3 and TRBJ1-2, with TRBD1 matching over 8 bases. The CDR3 contains 17 residues. Per germline, CDR1 LGHNA and CDR2 YSLEER. V dropped 3 bases and J dropped 3; count of bases not matched to a gene: 12. The CDR3 sequence is CASSHLDGQGDYYGYTF. CDR3 sequence (DNA): TGCGCCAGCAGCCACCTCGATGGACAGGGAGACTACTATGGCTACACCTTC.

The gene calls are TRBV29-1 and TRBJ1-2; TRBD1 matches 8 bases. CDR1 and CDR2 from the germline V gene are SQVTM and ANQGSEA. The CDR3 loop spans 12 amino acids. The CDR3 reads CGGTGGGYGYTF. CDR3 in DNA: TGCGGAGGTACAGGGGGGGGCTATGGCTACACCTTC. Full variable domain (rest looked up from reference TRBV29-1 and TRBJ1-2): SAVISQKPSRDICQRGTSLTIQCQVDSQVTMMFWYRQQPGQSLTLIATANQGSEATYESGFVIDKFPISRPNLTFSTLTVSNMSPEDSSIYLCGGTGGGYGYTFGSGTRLTVV.

The rearrangement links TRBV6-4 to TRBJ2-1; D possibly matches TRBD1 or TRBD2 (5 bases each). Germline CDR1 is MRHNA and CDR2 is SNTAGT. CDR3 length: 17 amino acids. V shed 3 bases and J shed 1 base, with 16 bases lying between them. The CDR3 is CASSEQAGRGSYNEQFF. The CDR3 nucleotides read TGTGCCAGCAGTGAACAGGCGGGCCGGGGATCCTACAATGAGCAGTTCTTC.

V gene TRBV10-2 combines with J gene TRBJ1-3, with D unclear. The ends were cut back, 0 bases at V and 0 bases at J, with 9 bases in the middle. Germline loops: CDR1 WSHSY, CDR2 SAAADI. This CDR3 has 16 amino acids. Written as DNA, the CDR3 is TGCGCCAGCAGTGAGTCCGGAGACGGCTCTGGAAACACCATATATTTT. Its translation is CASSESGDGSGNTIYF.

This chain joins TRBV28 and TRBJ1-2; 11 bases line up with TRBD1. Unmatched junction bases numbered 4, after V lost 2 bases and J lost 2 bases. CDR1 and CDR2 from the germline V gene are MDHEN and SYDVKM. This CDR3 is built from 16 residues. For the CDR3, the DNA is TGTGCCAGCAGTTTACGCGGGGACAGGGGGAACTATGGCTACACCTTC. It encodes CASSLRGDRGNYGYTF.

The chain carries TRBV5-4 and TRBJ2-7; unclear D gene. This CDR3 has 13 amino acids. Per the germline V gene, CDR1 is SGHNT and CDR2 is YYREEE (reference sequence). V lost 2 bases and J 0 bases, leaving 6 bases between the germline ends. This CDR3 reads CASSFGISYEQYF. The CDR3 DNA is TGTGCCAGCAGCTTTGGTATCTCCTACGAGCAGTACTTC.

This chain uses TRBV6-6 with TRBJ2-1, with D possibly being TRBD2 (6 bases). The germline V gene has CDR1 MNHNY and CDR2 SVGAGI (reference sequence). The V end lost 0 bases, the J end lost 0 bases, and 9 bases lay between the germline ends. The length of the CDR3 is 16 residues. As DNA, the CDR3 is TGTGCCAGCAGTTACTCCCTAGCGAGCTCCTACAATGAGCAGTTCTTC. This translates into CASSYSLASSYNEQFF.

J is TRBJ1-2 and V is TRBV28; possible D gene TRBD1, 6 bases. The CDR3 sequence is 14 residues long. From germline, CDR1 is MDHEN and CDR2 SYDVKM. The V end was cut by 5 bases, the J end by 6 bases, with 16 bases between. The CDR3 reads CASSLPGGLDGYTF. CDR3 nucleotide sequence: TGTGCCAGCAGTCTTCCCGGGGGCCTTGATGGCTACACCTTC.

The rearrangement uses TRBV7-9 and TRBJ2-7; 9 nucleotides line up with TRBD1. This CDR3 comprises 15 residues. V was clipped by 1 base and J by 1 base; unmatched bases: 2. CDR1 and CDR2 from the germline V gene are SEHNR and FQNEAQ (reference sequence). The CDR3 DNA follows: TGTGCCAGCAGCTTAGTGGGACAGGGATCCTACGAGCAGTACTTC. Its protein product is CASSLVGQGSYEQYF.

V and J are TRBV15 and TRBJ1-2; D possibly corresponds to TRBD1 (6 bases). Trimming removed 6 bases at V and 5 bases at J, with 19 bases between. The CDR3 totals 15 residues. Germline V gives CDR1 LNHNV, CDR2 YYDKDF (reference sequence). The CDR3: CATRGGTDRQYGYTF. The CDR3 bases are TGTGCCACCAGGGGGGGCACCGACAGGCAATATGGCTACACCTTC.

J is TRBJ1-4 and V is TRBV28; a possible D gene is TRBD1 (5 bases). The CDR3 is 15 amino acids. The V gene's germline CDR1 is MDHEN and CDR2 SYDVKM. Trimming shortened V by 5 bases and J by 7 bases, and 17 bases separated the two germline ends. The CDR3 DNA is TGTGCCAGCAGTCCAGGGAGAAGGCTGACTGAAAAACTGTTTTTT. Translating it yields CASSPGRRLTEKLFF.

The gene calls are TRBV27 and TRBJ1-5; D is possibly TRBD1 (5 bases). Germline CDR1 MNHEY, CDR2 SMNVEV (reference sequence). The CDR3 contains 13 residues. The ends were cut back, 7 bases at V and 3 bases at J, with 10 bases in the middle. The CDR3 sequence is CASTDSVNQPQHF. For the CDR3, the DNA is TGTGCCAGCACCGACAGTGTCAATCAGCCCCAGCATTTT.

This clone appeared once. The chain recombines TRBV7-9 with TRBJ2-7; no clear D. Trimming removed 1 base at V and 7 bases at J, with 14 bases between. Per germline, CDR1 SEHNR and CDR2 FQNEAQ (reference sequence). This CDR3 has 14 amino acids. The CDR3 reads CASSLGGTPGEQYF. The CDR3 DNA reads TGTGCCAGCAGCTTAGGCGGTACCCCCGGGGAGCAGTACTTC. The entire variable domain, with the rest obtained from reference TRBV7-9 and TRBJ2-7, is as follows: DTGVSQNPRHKITKRGQNVTFRCDPISEHNRLYWYRQTLGQGPEFLTYFQNEAQLEKSRLLSDRFSAERPKGSFSTLEIQRTEQGDSAMYLCASSLGGTPGEQYFGPGTRLTVT.

The chain recombines TRBV7-2 with TRBJ2-7; no reliable D call. Per the germline V gene, CDR1 is SGHTA and CDR2 is FQGNSA. The CDR3 sequence is 13 residues long. The V gene lost 6 bases and the J gene lost 5 bases, with 14 bases spanning the gap. The CDR3 DNA sequence: TGTGCCAGCAGTGGCTTGATGGCCGACGAGCAGTACTTC. Its translation: CASSGLMADEQYF.

This chain links TRBV6-5 with TRBJ2-1; unclear D gene. V dropped 0 bases and J dropped 6 bases, with 15 bases sitting between them. The CDR3 has 16 amino acids. CDR1 is MNHEY, CDR2 SVGAGI, per germline. The CDR3 loop is CASSYSLSAAPNEQFF. CDR3 nucleotides: TGTGCCAGCAGTTACTCCCTGAGTGCGGCCCCCAATGAGCAGTTCTTC.

The chain employs TRBV5-4 and TRBJ2-3, with TRBD1 matching over 9 bases. The CDR3 consists of 14 residues. From germline, CDR1 is SGHNT and CDR2 YYREEE (reference sequence). After removal of 4 bases from V and 5 bases from J, the junction contained 5 bases not matched to a gene. Here the CDR3 reads CASSGDREGDTQYF. CDR3 nucleotide sequence: TGTGCCAGCAGCGGGGACAGGGAGGGAGATACGCAGTATTTT.

CDR3 region: CASRLTGGVQPQHF. Here the CDR3 DNA reads TGTGCCAGCAGATTAACAGGGGGCGTTCAGCCCCAGCATTTT. The genes are TRBV27 and TRBJ1-5; 9 bases map to TRBD1. CDR3 size: 14 residues. CDR1 and CDR2 from the germline V gene are MNHEY and SMNVEV (reference sequence). The V segment lost 6 bases and the J segment 6 bases; nucleotides outside the gene matches: 6.

This rearrangement joins TRBV27 to TRBJ2-7, with a possible D match to TRBD1 (5 bases). CDR3 size: 15 residues. V was trimmed by 0 bases and J by 3 bases, leaving 12 bases between them. The germline V gene has CDR1 MNHEY and CDR2 SMNVEV (reference sequence). The CDR3, as DNA: TGTGCCAGCAGTTTATCGGCAGGGTCCCACTACGAGCAGTACTTC. This translates into CASSLSAGSHYEQYF.

The rearrangement joins TRBV5-7 to TRBJ2-7; D gene uncertain. TRBV5-7 is an ORF, with its function uncertain. V lost 0 bases to trimming and J lost 0 bases, with 4 bases between them. CDR3 length: 13 residues. As DNA, the CDR3 is TGTGCCAGCAGCTTGGCCAGCTCCTACGAGCAGTACTTC. Translation gives CASSLASSYEQYF.